This passage covers 23 T cell receptor beta chains from one sample sequenced in a study of blood T cell repertoires in COVID-19. Assay used: immunoSEQ multiplex PCR; TCRdb lists only in-frame clones, some missing. The table records roughly 260,000 clones, roughly 86% of them present only once. Sequencing used peripheral blood. The receptors derive from a woman younger than 45 with COVID-19, enrolled during active disease.

The CDR3 coding sequence is TGCAGCGTTGAATTCCGGGGATACGAGCAGTACTTC. Encoded protein: CSVEFRGYEQYF. The genes are TRBV29-1 and TRBJ2-7, with a tentative D call TRBD2 (5 bases). The V end lost 2 bases, the J end lost 4 bases, and 9 bases lay between the germline ends. The CDR3 is 12 amino acids. CDR1 and CDR2 (germline): SQVTM, ANQGSEA.

This clone was seen a single time. The rearrangement uses TRBV7-9 and TRBJ1-5; D ambiguous. The germline V and J ends were trimmed by 1 base and 7 bases, with 11 bases remaining between them. Germline-derived CDR1 and CDR2 are SEHNR and FQNEAQ (reference sequence). This CDR3 has 14 amino acids. CDR3 bases: TGTGCCAGCAGCTTAGAAGGAGAATGGCAGCCCCAGCATTTT. Its protein is CASSLEGEWQPQHF.

V and J are TRBV30 and TRBJ1-3; D call uncertain. V lost 3 bases to trimming and J lost 2 bases, with 11 bases between them. Per germline, CDR1 GTSNPN and CDR2 SVGIG (reference sequence). This CDR3 contains 14 residues. CDR3 region: CAWRSPGTGNTIYF. In DNA form, the CDR3 reads TGTGCCTGGAGGTCCCCGGGGACTGGAAACACCATATATTTT.

This sequence joins TRBV4-3 and TRBJ2-1; TRBD2 agrees at 11 bases. Germline-derived CDR1 and CDR2 are LGHNA and YSLEER. V shed 2 bases and J 3 bases; nucleotides not matched to a gene: 0. The CDR3 is 15 amino acids. CDR3 DNA sequence: TGCGCCAGCAGCCAAACTAGCGGGAGCTACAATGAGCAGTTCTTC. It translates to CASSQTSGSYNEQFF.

The gene calls are TRBV12-5 and TRBJ2-2; D gene uncertain. CDR1 is LGHNT and CDR2 is FRNRAP in the germline V gene. The V and J ends lost 9 bases and 8 bases respectively, with 4 bases between them. The CDR3 is 9 amino acids. The CDR3 spells CASSGELFF. Here the CDR3 DNA reads TGTGCTAGCTCGGGGGAGCTGTTTTTT.

The chain joins TRBV7-6 to TRBJ2-5; TRBD2 matches at 7 bases. The V gene end was trimmed by 3 bases and the J gene end by 3 bases; junction bases not matched to a gene: 10. The CDR3 covers 16 residues. Germline V lookup: CDR1 SGHVS, CDR2 FNYEAQ. The chain's CDR3 is CASSFRAASGKETQYF. Here the CDR3 DNA reads TGTGCCAGCAGCTTCCGGGCCGCTAGCGGTAAAGAGACCCAGTACTTC.

V and J are TRBV6-5 and TRBJ2-1; D uncertain. V was cut by 8 bases and J by 2 bases, with 13 bases left in between. The germline gives CDR1 MNHEY, CDR2 SVGAGI. The CDR3 totals 14 residues. The DNA for the CDR3 is TGTGCCAGCTCGCGCGAACCCACCTACAATGAGCAGTTCTTC. Translation: CASSREPTYNEQFF.

The V and J genes are TRBV9 and TRBJ2-1, with D maybe TRBD2 (6 bases). Germline loops: CDR1 SGDLS, CDR2 YYNGEE. The CDR3 covers 15 residues. V was clipped by 4 bases and J by 3 bases, with 14 bases between them. CDR3 region: CASSITGVSYNEQFF. The CDR3 DNA reads TGTGCCAGCAGCATAACGGGAGTGAGCTACAATGAGCAGTTCTTC.

The genes are TRBV27 and TRBJ1-6, with 9 bases aligning to TRBD1. Germline CDR1 reads MNHEY; CDR2 reads SMNVEV (reference sequence). Unmatched junction bases numbered 4, after V lost 6 bases and J lost 7 bases. This CDR3 contains 14 residues. The CDR3 region is CASRGTGRNSPLHF. CDR3 sequence (DNA): TGTGCCAGCAGGGGGACAGGGAGGAATTCACCCCTCCACTTT.

The chain has TRBV6-6 and TRBJ1-5, with 8 bases identical to TRBD1. With 5 bases clipped from V and 5 bases from J, the junction kept 11 bases outside the gene matches. CDR1 and CDR2 (germline): MNHNY, SVGAGI (reference sequence). The CDR3 consists of 16 residues. The DNA of the CDR3 is TGTGCCAGCAGTCTCTACAGGGGGGTGATTCATCAGCCCCAGCATTTT. Translating gives CASSLYRGVIHQPQHF.

The chain carries TRBV11-3 and TRBJ2-1; D uncertain. In germline, CDR1 is SGHNT, CDR2 YENEEA. V dropped 1 base and J dropped 8 bases, with 12 bases sitting between them. This CDR3 is built from 14 residues. CDR3 in amino acids: CASSLAALDDEQFF. The CDR3 DNA reads as TGTGCCAGCAGCTTAGCAGCGCTAGATGATGAGCAGTTCTTC.

J is TRBJ2-1 and V is TRBV6-5; TRBD2 matches 8 bases. The V segment lost 7 bases and the J segment 4 bases; nucleotides outside the gene matches: 9. The CDR3 consists of 15 residues. Germline CDR1 MNHEY, CDR2 SVGAGI. DNA for the CDR3: TGTGCCAGCAAACTCGAGCGGGAGCGGTACAATGAGCAGTTCTTC. Translation: CASKLERERYNEQFF.

The V gene is TRBV5-1, the J gene TRBJ1-1; no clear D. The CDR3 has 15 amino acids. V lost 0 bases and J lost 0, with 9 bases in between. The germline V gene has CDR1 SGHRS and CDR2 YFSETQ. The CDR3 DNA sequence: TGCGCCAGCAGCTTGGGGGCGGGCATGAACACTGAAGCTTTCTTT. Encoded protein: CASSLGAGMNTEAFF.

The chain joins TRBV5-1 to TRBJ2-1, with D possibly TRBD2 on 5 matching bases. Germline CDR1 is SGHRS and CDR2 is YFSETQ. The CDR3 totals 15 residues. The V and J ends lost 4 bases and 0 bases respectively, with 11 bases between them. The CDR3 nucleotides are TGCGCCAGCAGCCTAGCTGCTTACTCCTACAATGAGCAGTTCTTC. This translates into CASSLAAYSYNEQFF.

The V call is TRBV4-1, the J call TRBJ2-7; perhaps TRBD1 as D (6 bases). Between the trimmed V and J ends, which lost 3 bases and 4 bases, there was a span of 10 bases. Germline V gene lookup returns CDR1 MGHRA and CDR2 YSYEKL. This CDR3 is built from 13 residues. CDR3: CASSQTQGYEQYF. Written as DNA, the CDR3 is TGCGCCAGCAGCCAGACACAGGGATACGAGCAGTACTTC.

This rearrangement joins TRBV3-1 (or the pseudogene TRBV3-2) to TRBJ2-1; TRBD2 agrees at 9 bases. The CDR3 totals 15 residues. V gave up 0 bases and J gave up 6 bases; unmatched junction bases: 3. Germline CDR1 is LGHDT and CDR2 is YNNKEL (reference sequence). The CDR3 here is CASSQETSGGNEQFF. The DNA for the CDR3 is TGTGCCAGCAGCCAAGAGACTAGCGGAGGCAATGAGCAGTTCTTC.

The chain carries TRBV2 and TRBJ1-4; D is unclear. Germline CDR1 reads SNHLY; CDR2 reads FYNNEI. Trimming shortened V by 6 bases and J by 5 bases, and 10 bases separated the two germline ends. This CDR3 spans 13 amino acids. CDR3 DNA sequence: TGTGCCAGCAGCCTAAATTGGAATGAAAAACTGTTTTTT. This sequence encodes CASSLNWNEKLFF.

The chain couples TRBV5-4 to TRBJ1-2; D is unclear. This CDR3 region has 13 residues. Looked up from germline, CDR1 is SGHNT and CDR2 is YYREEE (reference sequence). The V and J ends lost 4 bases and 3 bases respectively, with 10 bases between them. The DNA of the CDR3 is TGTGCCAGCAGCCCCCAACTCGACTATGGCTACACCTTC. It specifies CASSPQLDYGYTF. The whole variable domain, remainder taken from reference TRBV5-4 and TRBJ1-2, is ETGVTQSPTHLIKTRGQQVTLRCSSQSGHNTVSWYQQALGQGPQFIFQYYREEENGRGNFPPRFSGLQFPNYSSELNVNALELDDSALYLCASSPQLDYGYTFGSGTRLTVV.

The rearrangement joins TRBV28 to TRBJ2-5; 7 bases agree with TRBD2. CDR3 length: 14 residues. V shed 10 bases, J shed 3 bases, and the junction held 11 bases outside the gene matches. In germline, CDR1 is MDHEN, CDR2 SYDVKM. In nucleotides, the CDR3 is TGTGCCACCGGGAGGTTTTTTCGTGAAGAGACCCAGTACTTC. It codes for CATGRFFREETQYF.

This clone has a single count. The rearrangement links TRBV7-2 to TRBJ1-2; D is unresolved. CDR1 and CDR2 from the germline V gene are SGHTA and FQGNSA. The V end was cut by 1 base, the J end by 8 bases, with 17 bases between. This CDR3 has 15 amino acids. The CDR3 loop is CASSLEPQAPRGYTF. CDR3 nucleotides: TGTGCCAGCAGCTTAGAACCCCAGGCCCCAAGGGGCTACACCTTC.

The rearrangement links TRBV19 to TRBJ1-5; 11 bases map to TRBD1. The V gene's germline CDR1 is LNHDA and CDR2 SQIVND (reference sequence). The trim removed 7 bases at V and 4 bases at J, leaving 15 bases unmatched. The CDR3 consists of 18 residues. CDR3 residues: CASNRPGQGDPINQPQHF. DNA of the CDR3: TGTGCCAGTAACAGACCGGGACAGGGGGACCCTATTAATCAGCCCCAGCATTTT.

A single count supports this clone. The chain recombines TRBV5-5 with TRBJ2-2; D not resolved. Germline V gene lookup returns CDR1 SGHKS and CDR2 YYEKEE (reference sequence). This CDR3 region has 14 residues. V gave up 0 bases and J gave up 2 bases, with 5 bases separating them. The CDR3 DNA reads TGTGCCAGCAGCTTGGGGCCTAACACCGGGGAGCTGTTTTTT. Translating gives CASSLGPNTGELFF.

This clone was counted a single time. One end of the junction is discordant with germline, which a read error may explain. This chain joins TRBV7-9 and TRBJ2-3, with no clear D. The CDR3 spans 11 residues. Germline CDR1 is SEHNR and CDR2 is FQNEAQ (reference sequence). The CDR3 here is CASTAGDSQYF. The CDR3 DNA reads TGTGCCAGCACCGCCGGAGATTCGCAGTATTTT. The full variable domain, with the rest looked up from reference TRBV7-9 and TRBJ2-3, is DTGVSQNPRHKITKRGQNVTFRCDPISEHNRLYWYRQTLGQGPEFLTYFQNEAQLEKSRLLSDRFSAERPKGSFSTLEIQRTEQGDSAMYLCASTAGDSQYFGPGTRLTVL.